The 19 T cell receptor beta chains given below trace back to one sample, sequenced in a study of cytomegalovirus exposure and HLA in healthy donors. PCR amplification relied on 60 Vbeta primers (plus 13 Jbeta primers). Data came from immunoSEQ multiplex PCR; TCRdb stores just in-frame clones and leaves some out. The sample contains 90,000 to 100,000 clones, around 73% of which appear only once. The sequenced sample was PBMCs. Receptors were obtained from a woman aged 55-69 years in good health and CMV-seronegative.

V gene TRBV5-1 combines with J gene TRBJ2-5, with D possibly being TRBD2 (5 bases). The CDR3 is made up of 13 amino acids. The ends were cut back, 0 bases at V and 3 bases at J, with 6 bases in the middle. The germline V gene encodes CDR1 SGHRS and CDR2 YFSETQ. The CDR3 loop reads CASSLETKETQYF. CDR3 DNA: TGCGCCAGCAGCTTGGAGACTAAAGAGACCCAGTACTTC.

The chain uses TRBV5-6 and TRBJ2-5; maybe TRBD2 (5 bases). CDR3 length: 15 residues. Per the germline V gene, CDR1 is SGHDT and CDR2 is YYEEEE. The ends were cut back, 5 bases at V and 3 bases at J, with 17 bases in the middle. CDR3 in DNA: TGTGCCAGCAGGGGTCGCGGGCAATCAAAAGAGACCCAGTACTTC. This codes for CASRGRGQSKETQYF. The variable domain in full, completed from reference TRBV5-6 and TRBJ2-5, reads DAGVTQSPTHLIKTRGQQVTLRCSPKSGHDTVSWYQQALGQGPQFIFQYYEEEERQRGNFPDRFSGHQFPNYSSELNVNALLLGDSALYLCASRGRGQSKETQYFGPGTRLLVL.

This sequence joins TRBV4-3 and TRBJ1-1, with a tentative D call TRBD1 (5 bases). The CDR3 loop spans 13 amino acids. Trimming removed 2 bases at V and 5 bases at J, with 9 bases between. CDR1 is LGHNA, CDR2 YSLEER, per germline. The CDR3 DNA follows: TGCGCCAGCAGCCAACTCGGGGGTACTGAAGCTTTCTTT. Protein: CASSQLGGTEAFF.

The chain uses TRBV27 and TRBJ2-7, with TRBD1 matching 9 bases. From germline, CDR1 is MNHEY and CDR2 SMNVEV (reference sequence). CDR3 size: 14 residues. Trimming took 6 bases from V and 5 from J; bases not matched to a gene: 8. CDR3 amino acids: CASSRDRVSNEQYF. The DNA of the CDR3 is TGTGCCAGCAGCCGGGACAGGGTATCCAACGAGCAGTACTTC.

The chain has TRBV5-1 and TRBJ2-7; 10 bases agree with TRBD1. The CDR3 totals 13 residues. Trimming removed 2 bases from V and 6 bases from J; junction bases left unmatched: 2. The germline V gene encodes CDR1 SGHRS and CDR2 YFSETQ. For the CDR3, the DNA is TGCGCCAGCAGCTTCGGACAGGGGGGCGAGCAGTACTTC. Protein product: CASSFGQGGEQYF. Based on the CDR3 plus reference TRBV5-1 and TRBJ2-7, the full variable domain is KAGVTQTPRYLIKTRGQQVTLSCSPISGHRSVSWYQQTPGQGLQFLFEYFSETQRNKGNFPGRFSGRQFSNSRSEMNVSTLELGDSALYLCASSFGQGGEQYFGPGTRLTVT.

The chain carries TRBV7-8 and TRBJ1-1; D ambiguous. The CDR3 consists of 15 residues. V was trimmed by 1 base and J by 0 bases, leaving 9 bases between them. Germline lookup yields CDR1 SGHVS and CDR2 FQNEAQ. The CDR3 here is CASSLVASMNTEAFF. CDR3 coding DNA: TGTGCCAGCAGCTTAGTCGCCAGTATGAACACTGAAGCTTTCTTT.

As to this clone: The sample carries other DNA sequences with the same CDR3. The chain has TRBV19 and TRBJ2-4; the match to TRBD2 covers 15 bases. V was clipped by 4 bases and J by 6 bases; unmatched bases: 7. This CDR3 is built from 17 residues. Germline V CDR1 and CDR2: LNHDA, SQIVND (reference sequence). CDR3 region: CASSKGLAGGRRNIQYF. The CDR3 DNA is TGTGCCAGTAGTAAAGGACTAGCGGGAGGGCGGAGAAACATTCAGTACTTC.

The rearrangement uses TRBV5-6 and TRBJ2-7; the D gene is possibly TRBD2 (5 bases). Trimming took 2 bases from V and 0 from J, leaving 9 bases between them. The CDR3 has 14 amino acids. Germline V gives CDR1 SGHDT, CDR2 YYEEEE. Here the CDR3 DNA reads TGTGCCAGCAGCTTCGGGGAGCGCTCCTACGAGCAGTACTTC. Amino acids: CASSFGERSYEQYF.

This clone was detected only a few times. The chain uses TRBV5-1 and TRBJ2-3, with 8 positions matching TRBD2. Germline CDR1 and CDR2: SGHRS and YFSETQ. CDR3 length equals 16 residues. Germline trimming cut 4 bases from V and 2 bases from J; bases unmatched to any gene: 9. In DNA form, the CDR3 reads TGCGCCAGCAGCGCCGTAGCGGGACACCCCACAGATACGCAGTATTTT. This encodes CASSAVAGHPTDTQYF.

The chain couples TRBV19 to TRBJ1-5; 12 nucleotides align to TRBD1. Per germline, CDR1 LNHDA and CDR2 SQIVND (reference sequence). J was trimmed by 7 bases and V by 6 bases; bases with no gene match: 13. The CDR3 covers 17 residues. CDR3 nucleotide sequence: TGTGCCAGTAGCACCGGGACAGGGGGCTCGATAGGACAGCCCCAGCATTTT. Its translation is CASSTGTGGSIGQPQHF.

The chain joins TRBV19 to TRBJ1-5, with TRBD1 identical over 9 bases. The V segment lost 4 bases and the J segment 7 bases; nucleotides outside the gene matches: 5. The CDR3 runs 14 residues. Per germline, CDR1 LNHDA and CDR2 SQIVND (reference sequence). CDR3 bases: TGTGCCAGTAGTACACAGGGGGCTGGGCAGCCCCAGCATTTT. This encodes CASSTQGAGQPQHF.

This clone was picked up a small number of times. The chain carries TRBV25-1 and TRBJ2-6; D is uncertain. The CDR3 runs to 15 residues. V was shortened by 4 bases and J by 0 bases, with 7 bases between the two germline ends. Germline CDR1 reads MGHDK; CDR2 reads SYGVNS. The CDR3 reads CASSAWSSGANVLTF. The CDR3 bases are TGTGCCAGCAGTGCTTGGAGCTCTGGGGCCAACGTCCTGACTTTC.

This clone was recorded only once. This sequence joins TRBV4-3 and TRBJ2-7; D is perhaps TRBD1 (6 bases). CDR3 length: 17 residues. CDR1 is LGHNA and CDR2 is YSLEER in the germline V gene. V shed 0 bases and J shed 2 bases, with 17 bases lying between them. CDR3 in DNA: TGCGCCAGCAGCCAAGAGGCAGACGAGGGGGAACCCTACGAGCAGTACTTC. Residues: CASSQEADEGEPYEQYF.

This clone was counted once. V usage is TRBV30 and J usage is TRBJ1-1; 7 positions agree with TRBD1. With 5 bases clipped from V and 1 base from J, the junction kept 4 bases outside the gene matches. This CDR3 has 13 residues. Per the germline V gene, CDR1 is GTSNPN and CDR2 is SVGIG (reference sequence). The CDR3 DNA follows: TGTGCCTGGGCGGGACAGAGGAACACTGAAGCTTTCTTT. This translates into CAWAGQRNTEAFF.

This rearrangement joins TRBV2 to TRBJ2-1; D perhaps matches TRBD2 (6 bases). CDR1 SNHLY and CDR2 FYNNEI come from the germline V gene. Between the trimmed V and J ends, which lost 4 bases and 2 bases, there was a span of 15 bases. The CDR3 totals 16 residues. CDR3 region: CASSGDFGGTYNEQFF. Written as DNA, the CDR3 is TGTGCCAGCAGTGGGGACTTCGGAGGGACCTACAATGAGCAGTTCTTC.

The CDR3 protein is CASSPRARDEQFF. As DNA, the CDR3 is TGTGCCAGCTCACCTAGAGCTCGCGATGAGCAGTTCTTC. The chain carries TRBV18 and TRBJ2-1, with unresolved D. The CDR3 runs to 13 residues. CDR1 and CDR2 from the germline V gene are KGHSH and LQKENI. The germline V and J ends were trimmed by 3 bases and 8 bases, with 11 bases remaining between them.

J is TRBJ2-5 and V is TRBV6-1, with D uncertain. The CDR3 extends over 14 amino acids. Deletions cut 4 bases from V and 2 bases from J, with 11 bases between. Germline CDR1 is MNHNS and CDR2 is SASEGT. Written as DNA, the CDR3 is TGTGCCAGCAGTGTCGCAGGTCAACAAGAGACCCAGTACTTC. It specifies CASSVAGQQETQYF.

This clone turned up a few times. The chain employs TRBV7-2 and TRBJ2-3, with D perhaps TRBD2 (5 bases). V lost 1 base and J 4 bases, leaving 15 bases between the germline ends. Germline CDR1 and CDR2: SGHTA and FQGNSA. This CDR3 comprises 16 residues. The CDR3 DNA reads TGTGCCAGCAGCTTAGAGGCTCGGGGATCGGCAGATACGCAGTATTTT. It is translated as CASSLEARGSADTQYF.

V is TRBV9 and J is TRBJ2-5; the match to TRBD1 covers 8 bases. Germline trimming cut 0 bases from V and 4 bases from J; bases unmatched to any gene: 5. The V gene's germline CDR1 is SGDLS and CDR2 YYNGEE. This CDR3 region has 15 residues. The CDR3 nucleotides read TGTGCCAGCAGCGTAGGAGGCAGGGGGCGAGAGACCCAGTACTTC. Protein sequence: CASSVGGRGRETQYF.